These 12 T cell receptor beta chains were sequenced from one sample in a study of blood T cell repertoires in COVID-19. Profiling relied on immunoSEQ multiplex PCR, and the TCRdb table lists in-frame clones only, not all of them. The profile covers some 200,000 clones, with around nine tenths appearing a single time and under 15% taken by the ten largest. Input material: peripheral blood. The receptors were sampled from a woman in her seventies with COVID-19, enrolled during active disease.

The chain combines TRBV7-8 with TRBJ1-2; no firm D call. Germline CDR1 reads SGHVS; CDR2 reads FQNEAQ. The CDR3 loop spans 13 amino acids. The ends were cut back, 2 bases at V and 8 bases at J, with 12 bases in the middle. In DNA, the CDR3 is TGTGCCAGCAGCTTACTCGTGGCGAGGGGCTACACCTTC. Translation: CASSLLVARGYTF.

The V gene is TRBV29-1, the J gene TRBJ2-5; D might be TRBD2 (5 bases). CDR3 length: 13 residues. V lost 2 bases to trimming and J lost 3 bases, with 10 bases between them. Germline V gene lookup returns CDR1 SQVTM and CDR2 ANQGSEA. In DNA form, the CDR3 reads TGCAGCGTTGAAAGATGGAGGAAAGAGACCCAGTACTTC. Translated: CSVERWRKETQYF.

This chain connects TRBV7-9 to TRBJ2-7, with a possible D match to TRBD1 (7 bases). Germline CDR1 is SEHNR and CDR2 is FQNEAQ (reference sequence). Between the trimmed V and J ends, which lost 1 base and 1 base, there was a span of 14 bases. There are 16 residues in the CDR3. As DNA, the CDR3 is TGTGCCAGCAGCTTAGGAGGGTCAGGGGGGTCCTACGAGCAGTACTTC. It codes for CASSLGGSGGSYEQYF.

The chain is built from TRBV28 and TRBJ2-2; maybe TRBD1 (6 bases). Germline V gene data show CDR1 as MDHEN and CDR2 as SYDVKM. This CDR3 contains 17 residues. Trimming cost V 5 bases and J 2 bases, with 18 bases left between them. The CDR3: CASSTYQTGTNTGELFF. In nucleotides, the CDR3 is TGTGCCAGCAGTACTTACCAGACAGGAACAAACACCGGGGAGCTGTTTTTT. Full variable domain (remainder filled in from reference TRBV28 and TRBJ2-2): DVKVTQSSRYLVKRTGEKVFLECVQDMDHENMFWYRQDPGLGLRLIYFSYDVKMKEKGDIPEGYSVSREKKERFSLILESASTNQTSMYLCASSTYQTGTNTGELFFGEGSRLTVL.

This chain uses TRBV2 with TRBJ2-7, with a tentative D call TRBD2 (5 bases). This CDR3 spans 15 amino acids. The ends were cut back, 3 bases at V and 9 bases at J, with 21 bases in the middle. CDR1 and CDR2 from the germline V gene are SNHLY and FYNNEI. This chain's CDR3 is CASSEVRDRLVVQYF. In DNA, the CDR3 is TGTGCCAGCAGTGAGGTTCGGGATCGACTGGTTGTGCAGTACTTC.

The genes are TRBV24-1 and TRBJ2-7; D might be TRBD1 (5 bases). The V and J ends lost 3 bases and 6 bases respectively, with 14 bases between them. The CDR3 has 14 residues. Germline values: CDR1 KGHDR, CDR2 SFDVKD. CDR3 bases: TGTGCCACCAGTGATGGGGCCTCCCTGGGCGAGCAGTACTTC. It encodes CATSDGASLGEQYF.

As to this clone: Other DNA variants within this sample encode the same CDR3. J is TRBJ2-7 and V is TRBV11-2; possible D gene TRBD1, 5 bases. CDR1 and CDR2 (germline): SGHAT, FQNNGV. Trimming took 5 bases from V and 0 from J, leaving 11 bases between them. This CDR3 is built from 14 residues. Written as DNA, the CDR3 is TGTGCCAGCAGCCCCAGGGCCGACTCCTACGAGCAGTACTTC. Its translation is CASSPRADSYEQYF.

Notes on this clone: Different DNA sequences within this sample yield the same CDR3. The chain employs TRBV12-3 or TRBV12-4 and TRBJ1-4, with no clear D. V lost 1 base, J lost 8 bases, and 8 bases lay in between. The CDR3 has 13 residues. CDR3: CASSLGGEEKLFF. In DNA, the CDR3 is TGTGCCAGCAGTTTAGGAGGAGAGGAAAAACTGTTTTTT.

The chain couples TRBV2 to TRBJ2-5, with 7 bases lining up with TRBD1. CDR1 SNHLY and CDR2 FYNNEI come from the germline V gene. There are 15 residues in the CDR3. V shed 6 bases, J shed 5 bases, and the junction held 12 bases outside the gene matches. CDR3 sequence reads: CASRPIYRGSETQYF. The CDR3 nucleotides are TGTGCCAGCAGACCGATATACAGGGGCTCGGAGACCCAGTACTTC.

This clone was counted only a few times. The sample carries other DNA sequences with the same CDR3. The rearrangement uses TRBV5-1 and TRBJ1-6; no firm D call. The CDR3 consists of 14 residues. CDR1 is SGHRS and CDR2 is YFSETQ in the germline V gene. V lost 2 bases to trimming and J lost 3 bases, with 6 bases between them. CDR3 region: CASSFSGYNSPLHF. Here the CDR3 DNA reads TGCGCCAGCAGCTTTAGTGGCTATAATTCACCCCTCCACTTT.

The chain has TRBV10-3 and TRBJ2-7; 11 bases line up with TRBD1. There are 14 residues in the CDR3. CDR1 and CDR2 (germline): ENHRY, SYGVKD. V lost 7 bases and J lost 6; bases outside the gene matches: 8. The CDR3 sequence is CAIKFGQGASEQYF. The CDR3 DNA follows: TGTGCCATCAAATTCGGACAGGGGGCTAGCGAGCAGTACTTC.

This clone came up once. V usage is TRBV6-5 and J usage is TRBJ1-5; a possible D gene is TRBD1 (5 bases). Looked up from germline, CDR1 is MNHEY and CDR2 is SVGAGI. V was pared by 0 bases and J by 7 bases, with 16 bases between. This CDR3 has 16 residues. The CDR3 DNA reads TGTGCCAGCAGTTACTCGCGGGGTGGGGCCGGGCAGCCCCAGCATTTT. Its protein product is CASSYSRGGAGQPQHF.